Sequencing of this T cell receptor (beta chain) was carried out in a study of brain T cells in children with intractable seizures. Using immunoSEQ multiplex PCR, the repertoire was profiled, and TCRdb retains in-frame clones only, with some absent. The repertoire consists of roughly 64,000 clones, with 95% to 97% occurring once and the leading ten covering 0.38%. CDR1 is LNHDA, CDR2 SQIVND, per germline (reference sequence). CDR3 length: 12 amino acids. The trim removed 3 bases at V and 8 bases at J, leaving 3 bases unmatched. Sequencing was limited to surgery cases with top T cell transcript signatures in brain tissue. Concerning this clone itself: Its specificity is not known.

The study, taken as a whole, reports: Viral specificity was inferred only from CDR3 similarity; HCMV serostatus was unknown.

The sequence derives from a boy under two years old with focal cortical dysplasia and intractable seizures. This chain joins TRBV19 and TRBJ1-2, with 7 bases fitting TRBD1. The sample was peripheral blood, taken at surgery. In nucleotides, the CDR3 is TGTGCCAGTAGTATCCTGACAGGGGGCTACACCTTC. Translation gives CASSILTGGYTF.